The T cell receptor beta chain under discussion was sequenced for a study of T-cell reconstitution after alpha-beta-depleted transplantation in children. Trimming cost V 0 bases and J 6 bases; bases outside gene matches: 6. Germline CDR1 GTSNPN, CDR2 SVGIG (reference sequence). This CDR3 has 14 residues. Unique molecular identifiers tagged the TCRbeta library. A single record per CDR3 protein comes from TCRdb applying MiXCR to the PCR reads. The data show hundreds of thousands of distinct CDR3 sequences, 12% seen once. This rearrangement joins TRBV30 to TRBJ2-7; the match to TRBD1 covers 9 bases. The TCR sequence derives from a human donor who donated a stem cell graft to a child with acute lymphoblastic leukemia. This specimen consisted of PBMCs from the stem cell graft donor, obtained from the stem cell graft. DNA of the CDR3: TGTGCCTGGAGTGTAGCTGGGACAGGGAGCGAGCAGTACTTC. Translated: CAWSVAGTGSEQYF.